The entry that follows covers one TCR beta chain sequence. V was clipped by 10 bases and J by 2 bases, with 14 bases between them. The CDR3 totals 13 residues. These data originate in a study of response to subunit inactivated influenza vaccine. One entry per CDR3 protein, called by TCRdb with MiXCR from the RT-PCR reads. This table holds some 500,000 distinct CDR3 sequences, approximately 24% found once. The gene calls are TRBV12-3 or TRBV12-4 and TRBJ1-1; weak D call: TRBD1 (5 bases). The clonotype was recovered from a man in his forties or fifties who received an inactivated influenza vaccine. The source was CD4+ T cells sorted from PBMCs, collected around 5 days after vaccination. CDR3 residues: CATKWGGNTEAFF. DNA for the CDR3: TGTGCCACTAAGTGGGGCGGCAACACTGAAGCTTTCTTT.